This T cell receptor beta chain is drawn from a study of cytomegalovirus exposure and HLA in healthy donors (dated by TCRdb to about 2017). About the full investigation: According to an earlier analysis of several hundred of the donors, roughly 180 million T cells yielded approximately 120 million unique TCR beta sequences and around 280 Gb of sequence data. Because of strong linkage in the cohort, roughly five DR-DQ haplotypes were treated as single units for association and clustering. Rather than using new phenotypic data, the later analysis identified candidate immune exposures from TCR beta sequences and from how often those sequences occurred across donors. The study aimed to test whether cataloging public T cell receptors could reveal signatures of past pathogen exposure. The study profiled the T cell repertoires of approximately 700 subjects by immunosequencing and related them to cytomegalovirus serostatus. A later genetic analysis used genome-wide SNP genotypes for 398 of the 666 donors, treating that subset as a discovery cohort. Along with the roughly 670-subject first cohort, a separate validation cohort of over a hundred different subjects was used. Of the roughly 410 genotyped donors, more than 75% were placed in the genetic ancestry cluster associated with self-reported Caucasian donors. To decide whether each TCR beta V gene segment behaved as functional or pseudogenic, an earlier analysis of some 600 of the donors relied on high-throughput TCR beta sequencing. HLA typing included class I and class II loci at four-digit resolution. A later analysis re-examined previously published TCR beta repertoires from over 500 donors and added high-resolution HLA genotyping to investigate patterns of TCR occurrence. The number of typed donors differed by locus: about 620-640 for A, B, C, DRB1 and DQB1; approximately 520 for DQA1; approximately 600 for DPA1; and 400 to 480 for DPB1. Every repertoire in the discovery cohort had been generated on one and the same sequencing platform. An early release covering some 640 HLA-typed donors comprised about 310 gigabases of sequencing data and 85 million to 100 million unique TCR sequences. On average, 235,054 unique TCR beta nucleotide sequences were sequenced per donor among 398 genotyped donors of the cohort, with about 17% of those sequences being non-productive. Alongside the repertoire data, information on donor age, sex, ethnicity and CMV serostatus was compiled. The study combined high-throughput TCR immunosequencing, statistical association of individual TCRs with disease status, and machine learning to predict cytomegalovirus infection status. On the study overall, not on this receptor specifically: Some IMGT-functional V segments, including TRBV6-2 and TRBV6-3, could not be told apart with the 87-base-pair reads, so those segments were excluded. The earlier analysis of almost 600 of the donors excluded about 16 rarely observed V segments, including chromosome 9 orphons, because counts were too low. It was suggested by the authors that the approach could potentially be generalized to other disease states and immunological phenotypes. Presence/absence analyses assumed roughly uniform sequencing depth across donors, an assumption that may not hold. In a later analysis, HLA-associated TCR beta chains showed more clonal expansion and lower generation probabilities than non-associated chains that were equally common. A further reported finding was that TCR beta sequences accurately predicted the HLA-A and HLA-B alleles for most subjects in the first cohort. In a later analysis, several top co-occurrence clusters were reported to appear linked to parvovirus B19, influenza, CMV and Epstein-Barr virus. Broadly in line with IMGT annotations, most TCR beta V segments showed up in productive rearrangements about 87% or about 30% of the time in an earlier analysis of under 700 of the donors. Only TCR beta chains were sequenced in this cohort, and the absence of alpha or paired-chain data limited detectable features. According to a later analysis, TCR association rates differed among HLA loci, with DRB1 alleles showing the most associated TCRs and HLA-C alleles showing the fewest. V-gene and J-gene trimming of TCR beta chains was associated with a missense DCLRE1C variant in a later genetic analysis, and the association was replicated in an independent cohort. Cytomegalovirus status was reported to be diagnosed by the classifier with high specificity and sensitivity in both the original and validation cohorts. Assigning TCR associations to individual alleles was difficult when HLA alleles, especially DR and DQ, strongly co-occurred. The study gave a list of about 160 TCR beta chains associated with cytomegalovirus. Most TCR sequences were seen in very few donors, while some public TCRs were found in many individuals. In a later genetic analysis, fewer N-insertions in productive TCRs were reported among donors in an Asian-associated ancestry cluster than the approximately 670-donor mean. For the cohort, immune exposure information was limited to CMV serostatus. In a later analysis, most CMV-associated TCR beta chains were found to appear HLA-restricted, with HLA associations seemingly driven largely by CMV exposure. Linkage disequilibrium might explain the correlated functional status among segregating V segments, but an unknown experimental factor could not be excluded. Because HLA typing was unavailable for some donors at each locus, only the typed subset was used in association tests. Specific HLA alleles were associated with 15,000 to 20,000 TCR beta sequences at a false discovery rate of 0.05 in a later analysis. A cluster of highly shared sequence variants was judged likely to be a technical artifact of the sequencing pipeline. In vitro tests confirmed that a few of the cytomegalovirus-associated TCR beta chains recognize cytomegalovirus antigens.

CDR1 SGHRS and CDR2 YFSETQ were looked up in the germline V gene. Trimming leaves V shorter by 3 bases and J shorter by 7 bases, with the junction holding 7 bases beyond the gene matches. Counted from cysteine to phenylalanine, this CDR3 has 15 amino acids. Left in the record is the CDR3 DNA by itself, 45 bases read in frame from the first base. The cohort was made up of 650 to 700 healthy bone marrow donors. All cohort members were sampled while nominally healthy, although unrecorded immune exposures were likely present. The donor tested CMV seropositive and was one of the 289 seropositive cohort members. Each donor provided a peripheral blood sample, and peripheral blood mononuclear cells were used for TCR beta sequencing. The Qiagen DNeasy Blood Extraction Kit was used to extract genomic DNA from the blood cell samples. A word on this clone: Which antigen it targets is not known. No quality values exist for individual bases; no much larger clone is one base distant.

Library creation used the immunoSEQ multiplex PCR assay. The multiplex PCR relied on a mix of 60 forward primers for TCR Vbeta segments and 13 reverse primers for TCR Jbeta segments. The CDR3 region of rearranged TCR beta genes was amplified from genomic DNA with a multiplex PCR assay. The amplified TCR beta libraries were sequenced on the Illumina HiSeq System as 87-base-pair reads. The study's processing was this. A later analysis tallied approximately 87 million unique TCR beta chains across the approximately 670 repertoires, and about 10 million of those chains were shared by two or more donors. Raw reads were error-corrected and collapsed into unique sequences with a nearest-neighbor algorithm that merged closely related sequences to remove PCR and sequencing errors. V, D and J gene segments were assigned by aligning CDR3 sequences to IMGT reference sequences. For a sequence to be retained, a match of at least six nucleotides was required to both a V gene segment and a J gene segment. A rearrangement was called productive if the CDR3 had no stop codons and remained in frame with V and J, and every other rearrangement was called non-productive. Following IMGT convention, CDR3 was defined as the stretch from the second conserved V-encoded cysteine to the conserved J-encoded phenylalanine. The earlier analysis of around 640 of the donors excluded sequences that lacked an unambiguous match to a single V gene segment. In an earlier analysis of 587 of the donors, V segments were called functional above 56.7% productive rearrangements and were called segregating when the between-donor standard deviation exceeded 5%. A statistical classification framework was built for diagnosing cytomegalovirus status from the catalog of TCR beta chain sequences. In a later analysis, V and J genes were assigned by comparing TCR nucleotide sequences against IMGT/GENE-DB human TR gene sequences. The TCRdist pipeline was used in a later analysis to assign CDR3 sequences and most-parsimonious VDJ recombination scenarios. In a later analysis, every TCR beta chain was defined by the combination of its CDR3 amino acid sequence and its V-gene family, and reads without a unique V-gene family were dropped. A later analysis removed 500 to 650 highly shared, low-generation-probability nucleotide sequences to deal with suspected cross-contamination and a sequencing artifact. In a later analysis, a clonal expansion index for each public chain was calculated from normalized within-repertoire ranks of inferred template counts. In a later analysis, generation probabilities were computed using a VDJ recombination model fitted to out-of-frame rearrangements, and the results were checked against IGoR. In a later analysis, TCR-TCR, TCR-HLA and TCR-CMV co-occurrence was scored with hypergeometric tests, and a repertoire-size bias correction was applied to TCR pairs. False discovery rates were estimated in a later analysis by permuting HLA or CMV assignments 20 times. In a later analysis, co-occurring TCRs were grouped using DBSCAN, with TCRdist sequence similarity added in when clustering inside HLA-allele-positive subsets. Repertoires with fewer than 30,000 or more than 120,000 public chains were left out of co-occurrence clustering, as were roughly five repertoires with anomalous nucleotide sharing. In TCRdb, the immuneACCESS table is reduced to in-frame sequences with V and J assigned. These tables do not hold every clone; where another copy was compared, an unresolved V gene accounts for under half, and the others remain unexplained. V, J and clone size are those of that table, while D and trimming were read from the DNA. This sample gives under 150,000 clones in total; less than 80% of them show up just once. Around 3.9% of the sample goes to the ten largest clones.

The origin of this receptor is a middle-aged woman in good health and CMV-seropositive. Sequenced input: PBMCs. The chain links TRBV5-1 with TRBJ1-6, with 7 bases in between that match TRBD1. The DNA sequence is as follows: TGCGCCAGCAGCTCTAGGGACAGTAGAAATTCACCCCTCCACTTT. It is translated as CASSSRDSRNSPLHF.